This paragraph reports one T cell receptor (beta chain). This specimen belongs to a study of T cell changes during pregnancy in multiple sclerosis. TCRdb's copy holds only in-frame clones and misses some; the assay was immunoSEQ multiplex PCR. The sample comprises about 63,000 clones, approximately 93% of which are singletons, and 2.5% to 3.5% rests with the top ten. The source was CD8+ T cells from peripheral blood mononuclear cells, collected in the second trimester of pregnancy. This clonotype was obtained from a female donor with multiple sclerosis, enrolled in a pregnancy study.

The CDR3: CASSLAPSQGLEAFF. As DNA, the CDR3 is TGTGCCAGCAGCTTAGCCCCTTCTCAGGGCCTTGAAGCTTTCTTT. This chain joins TRBV7-9 and TRBJ1-1; tentative D call: TRBD1 (5 bases). In germline, CDR1 is SEHNR, CDR2 FQNEAQ (reference sequence). V was pared by 0 bases and J by 7 bases, with 15 bases between. The CDR3 is made up of 15 amino acids.